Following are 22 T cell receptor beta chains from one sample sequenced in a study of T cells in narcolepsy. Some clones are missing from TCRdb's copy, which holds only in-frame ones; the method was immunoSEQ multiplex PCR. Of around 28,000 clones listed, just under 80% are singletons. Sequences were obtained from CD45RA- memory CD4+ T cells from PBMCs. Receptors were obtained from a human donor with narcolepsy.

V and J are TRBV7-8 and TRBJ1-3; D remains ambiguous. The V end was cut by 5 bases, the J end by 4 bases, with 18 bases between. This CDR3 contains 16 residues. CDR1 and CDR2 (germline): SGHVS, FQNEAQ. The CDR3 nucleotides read TGTGCCAGCAGCCCAAGAGGTATCACAGTAGGAAACACCATATATTTT. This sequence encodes CASSPRGITVGNTIYF.

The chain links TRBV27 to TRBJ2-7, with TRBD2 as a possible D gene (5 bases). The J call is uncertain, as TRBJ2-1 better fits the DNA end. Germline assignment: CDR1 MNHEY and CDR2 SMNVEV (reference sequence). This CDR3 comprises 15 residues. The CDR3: CASGSLGSSYNEQFF. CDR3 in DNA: TGTGCCAGCGGATCACTAGGATCCTCCTACAATGAGCAGTTCTTC.

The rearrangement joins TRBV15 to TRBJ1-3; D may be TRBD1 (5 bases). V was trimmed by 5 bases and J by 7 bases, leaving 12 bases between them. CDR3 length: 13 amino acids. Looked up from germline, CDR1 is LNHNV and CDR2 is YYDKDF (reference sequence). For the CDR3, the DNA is TGTGCCACCAGCGGTTGGGACCGTAACACCATATATTTT. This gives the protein CATSGWDRNTIYF.

The DNA of the CDR3 is TGTGCCAGCAGCTTGTATTACGGGAGGGGGACCGGGGAGCTGTTTTTT. This codes for CASSLYYGRGTGELFF. This sequence joins TRBV5-6 and TRBJ2-2; 8 positions match TRBD2. The germline CDR1 and CDR2 sequences are SGHDT and YYEEEE. With 1 base clipped from V and 5 bases from J, the junction kept 7 bases outside the gene matches. This CDR3 spans 16 amino acids.

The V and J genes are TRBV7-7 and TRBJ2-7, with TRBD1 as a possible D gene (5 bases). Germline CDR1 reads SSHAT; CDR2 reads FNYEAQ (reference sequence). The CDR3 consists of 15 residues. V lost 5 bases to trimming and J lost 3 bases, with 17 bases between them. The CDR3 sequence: CASSVPDLRVYEQYF. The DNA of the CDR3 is TGTGCCAGCAGCGTGCCCGATCTCAGGGTCTACGAGCAGTACTTC.

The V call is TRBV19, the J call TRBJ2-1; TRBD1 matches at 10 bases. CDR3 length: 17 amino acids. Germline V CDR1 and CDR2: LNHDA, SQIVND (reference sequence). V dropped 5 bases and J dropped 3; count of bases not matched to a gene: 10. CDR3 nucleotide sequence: TGTGCCAGTAGTCGCTTGACAGGGGGCGCAGGCTACAATGAGCAGTTCTTC. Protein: CASSRLTGGAGYNEQFF.

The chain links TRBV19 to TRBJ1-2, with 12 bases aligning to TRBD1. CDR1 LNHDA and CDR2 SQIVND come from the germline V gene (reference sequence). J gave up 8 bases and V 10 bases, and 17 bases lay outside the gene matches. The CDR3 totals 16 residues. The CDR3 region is CATRRGTGGRGSGYTF. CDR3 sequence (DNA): TGTGCCACCCGTAGGGGGACAGGGGGCCGCGGAAGCGGCTACACCTTC.

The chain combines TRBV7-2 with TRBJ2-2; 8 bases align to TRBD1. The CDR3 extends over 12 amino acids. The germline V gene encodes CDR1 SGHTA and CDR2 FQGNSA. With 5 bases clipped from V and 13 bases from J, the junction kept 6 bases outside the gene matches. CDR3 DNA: TGTGCCAGCAGCCAGACAGGGGTATCGCTGTTTTTT. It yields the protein CASSQTGVSLFF. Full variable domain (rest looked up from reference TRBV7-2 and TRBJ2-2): GAGVSQSPSNKVTEKGKDVELRCDPISGHTALYWYRQSLGQGLEFLIYFQGNSAPDKSGLPSDRFSAERTGGSVSTLTIQRTQQEDSAVYLCASSQTGVSLFFGEGSRLTVL.

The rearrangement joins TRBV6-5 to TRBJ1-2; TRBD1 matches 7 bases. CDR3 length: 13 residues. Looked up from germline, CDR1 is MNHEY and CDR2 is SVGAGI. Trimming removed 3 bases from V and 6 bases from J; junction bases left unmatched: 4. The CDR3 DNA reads TGTGCCAGCAGTTATGACAGGGTGAATGGCTACACCTTC. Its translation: CASSYDRVNGYTF.

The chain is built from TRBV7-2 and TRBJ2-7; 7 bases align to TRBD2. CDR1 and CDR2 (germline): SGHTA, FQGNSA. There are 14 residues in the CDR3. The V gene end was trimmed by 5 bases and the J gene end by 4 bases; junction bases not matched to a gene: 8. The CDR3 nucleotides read TGTGCCAGCAGCACGGGGCGGGGGAGGTACGAGCAGTACTTC. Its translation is CASSTGRGRYEQYF.

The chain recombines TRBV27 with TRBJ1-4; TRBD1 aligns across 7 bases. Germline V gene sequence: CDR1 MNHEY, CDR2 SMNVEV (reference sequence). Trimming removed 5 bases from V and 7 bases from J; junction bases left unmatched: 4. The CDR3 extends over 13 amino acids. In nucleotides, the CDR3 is TGTGCCAGCAGTCGACAGGGCGGTGAAAAACTGTTTTTT. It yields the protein CASSRQGGEKLFF.

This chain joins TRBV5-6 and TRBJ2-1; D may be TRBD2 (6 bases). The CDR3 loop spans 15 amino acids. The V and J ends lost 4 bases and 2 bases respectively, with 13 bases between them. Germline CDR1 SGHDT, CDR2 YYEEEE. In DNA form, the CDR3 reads TGTGCCAGCAGCCACAGGAGGGGAGCCTACAATGAGCAGTTCTTC. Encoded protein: CASSHRRGAYNEQFF.

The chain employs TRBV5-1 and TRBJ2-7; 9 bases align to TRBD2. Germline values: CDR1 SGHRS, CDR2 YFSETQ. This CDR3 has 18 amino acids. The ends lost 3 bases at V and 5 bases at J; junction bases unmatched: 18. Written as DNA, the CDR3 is TGCGCCAGCAGCTCCCGATATCAAGCGGGAGGCCGGAAAAACGAGCAGTACTTC. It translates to CASSSRYQAGGRKNEQYF.

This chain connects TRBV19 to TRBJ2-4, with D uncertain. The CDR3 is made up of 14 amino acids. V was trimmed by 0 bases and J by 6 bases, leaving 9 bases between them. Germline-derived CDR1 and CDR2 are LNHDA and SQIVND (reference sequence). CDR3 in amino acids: CASSIDGVGNIQYF. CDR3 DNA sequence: TGTGCCAGTAGTATAGATGGGGTGGGAAACATTCAGTACTTC.

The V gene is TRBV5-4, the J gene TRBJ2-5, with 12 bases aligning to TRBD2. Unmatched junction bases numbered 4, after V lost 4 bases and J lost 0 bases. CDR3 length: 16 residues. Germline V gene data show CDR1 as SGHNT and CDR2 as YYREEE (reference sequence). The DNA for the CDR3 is TGTGCCAGCAGCACCGGACTAGCGGGGTACCAAGAGACCCAGTACTTC. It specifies CASSTGLAGYQETQYF.

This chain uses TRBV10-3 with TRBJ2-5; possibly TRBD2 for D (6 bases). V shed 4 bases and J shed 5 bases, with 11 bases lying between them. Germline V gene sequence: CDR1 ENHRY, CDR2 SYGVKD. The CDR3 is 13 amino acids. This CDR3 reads CAISAGLGETQYF. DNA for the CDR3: TGTGCCATCAGTGCGGGACTGGGGGAGACCCAGTACTTC.

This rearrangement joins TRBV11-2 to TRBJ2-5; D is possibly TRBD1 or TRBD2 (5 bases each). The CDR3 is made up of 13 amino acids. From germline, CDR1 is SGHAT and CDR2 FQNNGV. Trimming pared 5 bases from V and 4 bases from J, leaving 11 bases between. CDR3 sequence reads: CASSPTGGETQYF. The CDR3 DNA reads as TGTGCCAGCAGCCCCACTGGGGGAGAGACCCAGTACTTC.

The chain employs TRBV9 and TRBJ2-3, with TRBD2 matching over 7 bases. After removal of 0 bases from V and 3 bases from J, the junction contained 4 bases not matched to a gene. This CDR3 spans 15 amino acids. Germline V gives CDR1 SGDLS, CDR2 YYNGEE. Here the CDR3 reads CASSVGSGLTDTQYF. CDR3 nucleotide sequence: TGTGCCAGCAGCGTAGGTAGCGGGTTGACAGATACGCAGTATTTT.

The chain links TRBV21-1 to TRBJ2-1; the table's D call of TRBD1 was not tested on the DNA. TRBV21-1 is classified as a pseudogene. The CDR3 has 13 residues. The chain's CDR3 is CATTDRCENEQFF. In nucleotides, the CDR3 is TGTGCCACCACCGACAGGTGTGAAAATGAGCAGTTCTTC.

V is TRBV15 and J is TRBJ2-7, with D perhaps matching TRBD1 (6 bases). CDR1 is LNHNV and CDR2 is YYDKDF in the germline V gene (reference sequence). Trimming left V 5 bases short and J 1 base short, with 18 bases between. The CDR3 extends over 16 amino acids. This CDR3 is CATSAIRDTLSYEQYF. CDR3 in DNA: TGTGCCACCAGCGCAATCCGGGACACCCTTTCCTACGAGCAGTACTTC.

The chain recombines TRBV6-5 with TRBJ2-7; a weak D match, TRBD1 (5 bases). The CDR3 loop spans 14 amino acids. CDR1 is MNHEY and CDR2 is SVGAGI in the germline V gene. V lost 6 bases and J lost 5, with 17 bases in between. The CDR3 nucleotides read TGTGCCAGCAGGTCTGATGCAGGGATCAACGAGCAGTACTTC. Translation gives CASRSDAGINEQYF.

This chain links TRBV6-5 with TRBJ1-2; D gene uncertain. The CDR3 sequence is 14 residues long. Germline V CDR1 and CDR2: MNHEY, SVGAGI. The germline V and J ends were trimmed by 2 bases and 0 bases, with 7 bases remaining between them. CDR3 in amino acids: CASSYHQANYGYTF. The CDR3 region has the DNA TGTGCCAGCAGTTACCACCAAGCTAACTATGGCTACACCTTC.